These 21 T cell receptor beta chains were sequenced from one sample in a study of identifying expanded T cells in peripheral blood. Using immunoSEQ multiplex PCR, the repertoire was profiled, and TCRdb retains in-frame clones only, with some absent. The sample holds 81,000 or so clones, around 84% seen once. Sequencing was done on a sample of blood. These receptors originate from a person between 18 and 75 years old in good health.

V and J are TRBV4-2 and TRBJ2-3, with 8 bases lining up with TRBD2. Looked up from germline, CDR1 is LGHNA and CDR2 is YNFKEQ. This CDR3 has 15 amino acids. Trimming at V came to 2 bases and at J to 4 bases, leaving 5 bases not matched to a gene. The CDR3: CASSQSQAGADTQYF. In DNA, the CDR3 is TGTGCCAGCAGCCAAAGTCAAGCGGGGGCAGATACGCAGTATTTT.

This chain connects TRBV28 to TRBJ1-5, with no clear D. Trimming took off 3 bases at V and 2 bases at J, with 11 bases between the two ends. Germline V lookup: CDR1 MDHEN, CDR2 SYDVKM. This CDR3 is built from 15 residues. CDR3 protein: CASSFGEAGNQPQHF. The CDR3 DNA sequence: TGTGCCAGCAGTTTTGGGGAGGCGGGCAATCAGCCCCAGCATTTT.

The genes are TRBV7-2 and TRBJ1-1, with D perhaps TRBD1 (5 bases). With 8 bases removed from V and 1 base from J, the gap between germline ends came to 17 bases. From germline, CDR1 is SGHTA and CDR2 FQGNSA. The CDR3 runs to 15 residues. CDR3 sequence: CASVPPGLRNTEAFF. The DNA for the CDR3 is TGTGCCAGCGTACCGCCGGGGCTGAGGAACACTGAAGCTTTCTTT.

As concerns this clone: At the DNA level, this CDR3 is encoded by other sequences in the same sample as well. In DNA, the CDR3 is TGTGCCAGCAGCCTAAGACTAGCGGGATCCTACGAGCAGTACTTC. Translating it yields CASSLRLAGSYEQYF. The V call is TRBV7-2, the J call TRBJ2-7, with 11 bases fitting TRBD2. After removal of 5 bases from V and 1 base from J, the junction contained 4 bases not matched to a gene. From germline, CDR1 is SGHTA and CDR2 FQGNSA. CDR3 size: 15 residues.

The genes are TRBV7-8 and TRBJ2-2; 12 positions match TRBD2. The CDR3 sequence is 15 residues long. Trimming at V came to 1 base and at J to 8 bases, leaving 2 bases not matched to a gene. Germline-derived CDR1 and CDR2 are SGHVS and FQNEAQ. The CDR3 DNA is TGTGCCAGCAGCTTAGACGGACTAGCGGGAGGGGAGCTGTTTTTT. Its translation: CASSLDGLAGGELFF.

This chain connects TRBV19 to TRBJ2-7; tentative D call: TRBD2 (5 bases). The V gene lost 3 bases and the J gene lost 8 bases, with 17 bases spanning the gap. The length of the CDR3 is 14 residues. Per the germline V gene, CDR1 is LNHDA and CDR2 is SQIVND (reference sequence). The CDR3 DNA is TGTGCCAGTAGTATGATCGGACTGGACGTGCAGCAGTACTTC. This sequence encodes CASSMIGLDVQQYF.

The chain uses TRBV19 and TRBJ1-1; D is undetermined. V lost 3 bases, J lost 1 base, and 12 bases lay in between. Germline V gives CDR1 LNHDA, CDR2 SQIVND (reference sequence). CDR3 length: 15 residues. CDR3 in DNA: TGTGCCAGTAGTATTGTTGTTACACAGAACACTGAAGCTTTCTTT. Amino acid sequence: CASSIVVTQNTEAFF.

This clone was seen a single time. The genes are TRBV29-1 and TRBJ2-1, with D perhaps given as TRBD1 or TRBD2 (5 bases each). Germline lookup yields CDR1 SQVTM and CDR2 ANQGSEA. The ends were cut back, 4 bases at V and 6 bases at J, with 10 bases in the middle. CDR3 length: 12 amino acids. CDR3 in DNA: TGCAGCGTTGTCCCCGGGGCCAATGAGCAGTTCTTC. As protein: CSVVPGANEQFF.

The chain links TRBV5-5 to TRBJ2-7; TRBD2 agrees at 12 bases. The CDR3 spans 16 residues. After removal of 1 base from V and 3 bases from J, the junction contained 5 bases not matched to a gene. Germline CDR1 is SGHKS and CDR2 is YYEKEE (reference sequence). The CDR3 DNA sequence: TGTGCCAGCAGCTTGCGGACTAGCGGGGTATACTACGAGCAGTACTTC. Protein product: CASSLRTSGVYYEQYF.

The V gene is TRBV6-5, the J gene TRBJ1-4; D may be TRBD1 (6 bases). V was cut by 4 bases and J by 5 bases, with 11 bases left in between. This CDR3 spans 14 amino acids. Germline lookup yields CDR1 MNHEY and CDR2 SVGAGI. The CDR3, as DNA: TGTGCCAGCAGTTTAGGACAGACAAATGAAAAACTGTTTTTT. Its protein is CASSLGQTNEKLFF.

The chain couples TRBV7-9 to TRBJ1-2; 8 positions match TRBD1. The CDR3 consists of 16 residues. J was trimmed by 8 bases and V by 1 base; bases with no gene match: 12. Looked up from germline, CDR1 is SEHNR and CDR2 is FQNEAQ (reference sequence). The CDR3 bases are TGTGCCAGCAGCTTAGGGAAGACAGGGGTTGTAGTCGGCTACACCTTC. The encoded protein is CASSLGKTGVVVGYTF.

V is TRBV6-6 and J is TRBJ2-7, with D possibly matching TRBD2 (5 bases). The CDR3 has 12 amino acids. The V end was cut by 2 bases, the J end by 7 bases, with 9 bases between. The V gene's germline CDR1 is MNHNY and CDR2 SVGAGI (reference sequence). CDR3 amino acids: CASSYARGEQYF. DNA for the CDR3: TGTGCCAGCAGTTACGCACGGGGTGAGCAGTACTTC.

The chain recombines TRBV7-3 with TRBJ2-1; 10 bases agree with TRBD2. Germline V gives CDR1 SGHTA, CDR2 FQGTGA. V trimming: 4 bases; J trimming: 4 bases; junction bases outside the gene matches: 7. This CDR3 has 16 residues. The CDR3 DNA reads TGTGCCAGCAGCTCGGTAGCGGGAGGTGCATACAATGAGCAGTTCTTC. Protein sequence: CASSSVAGGAYNEQFF.

The V call is TRBV6-1, the J call TRBJ2-5, with 13 bases lining up with TRBD2. CDR1 and CDR2 from the germline V gene are MNHNS and SASEGT. Trimming removed 6 bases from V and 5 bases from J; junction bases left unmatched: 3. The CDR3 sequence is 14 residues long. CDR3 loop: CASRGTSGIETQYF. In nucleotides, the CDR3 is TGTGCCAGCAGGGGGACTAGCGGGATTGAGACCCAGTACTTC.

The CDR3 DNA follows: TGTGGGACCGGGACACCCCAGCCCCAGCATTTT. It codes for CGTGTPQPQHF. The V and J genes are TRBV19 and TRBJ1-5; perhaps TRBD1 as D (6 bases). Germline lookup yields CDR1 LNHDA and CDR2 SQIVND (reference sequence). The CDR3 has 11 residues.

The rearrangement uses TRBV7-2 and TRBJ2-7, with 8 bases matching TRBD2. V lost 0 bases to trimming and J lost 3 bases; unmatched junction nucleotides: 4. Germline CDR1 reads SGHTA; CDR2 reads FQGNSA. This CDR3 spans 15 amino acids. The CDR3 sequence: CASSLARGLVYEQYF. Written as DNA, the CDR3 is TGTGCCAGCAGCTTAGCCCGGGGACTAGTCTACGAGCAGTACTTC.

The CDR3 protein is CASSPTSGNEDTQYF. The CDR3 DNA sequence: TGTGCCAGCTCACCGACTAGCGGGAACGAGGATACGCAGTATTTT. The chain combines TRBV18 with TRBJ2-3; the match to TRBD2 covers 11 bases. The V and J ends lost 3 bases and 6 bases, in that order; junction bases with no gene match: 5. CDR1 is KGHSH and CDR2 is LQKENI in the germline V gene. This CDR3 region has 15 residues.

The rearrangement uses TRBV28 and TRBJ1-5; D possibly corresponds to TRBD1 (6 bases). The CDR3 is made up of 17 amino acids. Germline V gene lookup returns CDR1 MDHEN and CDR2 SYDVKM. The V and J ends lost 5 bases and 1 base respectively, with 18 bases between them. CDR3 nucleotide sequence: TGTGCCAGCAGTGGGGCCGGGGGCCAAGGGAGCAATCAGCCCCAGCATTTT. Translation: CASSGAGGQGSNQPQHF.

J is TRBJ2-1 and V is TRBV9, with D tentatively TRBD2 (5 bases). Trimming cost V 3 bases and J 6 bases, with 13 bases left between them. Per the germline V gene, CDR1 is SGDLS and CDR2 is YYNGEE. The CDR3 runs 14 residues. The DNA of the CDR3 is TGTGCCAGCAGCGCGGGGATAGCAGGCAATGAGCAGTTCTTC. Translating it yields CASSAGIAGNEQFF.

The chain uses TRBV5-1 and TRBJ2-7; 8 bases fit TRBD1. The CDR3 is made up of 16 amino acids. V lost 4 bases to trimming and J lost 3 bases; unmatched junction nucleotides: 12. Germline values: CDR1 SGHRS, CDR2 YFSETQ. CDR3 region: CASSPRTGMRNYEQYF. CDR3 bases: TGCGCCAGCAGCCCCCGGACAGGGATGAGGAACTACGAGCAGTACTTC. Drawing the rest from reference TRBV5-1 and TRBJ2-7, the complete variable domain is KAGVTQTPRYLIKTRGQQVTLSCSPISGHRSVSWYQQTPGQGLQFLFEYFSETQRNKGNFPGRFSGRQFSNSRSEMNVSTLELGDSALYLCASSPRTGMRNYEQYFGPGTRLTVT.

The rearrangement links TRBV4-1 to TRBJ2-7; D may be TRBD1 or TRBD2 (5 bases each). The germline V gene encodes CDR1 MGHRA and CDR2 YSYEKL. This CDR3 is built from 15 residues. V lost 1 base to trimming and J lost 2 bases, with 12 bases between them. CDR3 in amino acids: CASSQGEQGPYEQYF. CDR3 nucleotide sequence: TGCGCCAGCAGCCAAGGGGAGCAGGGACCCTACGAGCAGTACTTC.